Included here is one T cell receptor beta chain sequence, with context. The entry originates in a study of blood T cell repertoires in COVID-19. Background on the study: Acute and convalescent COVID-19 specimens originated in the United States, Italy and Spain. Sample material is recorded as cDNA or gDNA derived from T cells, B-cell-depleted T cells, or PBMCs.

Trimming removed 4 bases at V and 5 bases at J, with 6 bases between. Germline V CDR1 and CDR2: ENHRY, SYGVKD. This CDR3 contains 12 residues. The repertoire was sequenced with immunoSEQ multiplex PCR; TCRdb's copy has only in-frame clones and lacks some. Here the sample spans about 350,000 clones, 88% being singletons. Sequenced input: peripheral blood. The V gene is TRBV10-3, the J gene TRBJ1-5; TRBD1 is a possible D gene (5 bases). This sequence was found in an older woman with COVID-19, enrolled during active disease. The CDR3 spells CAISATDQPQHF. In nucleotides, the CDR3 is TGTGCCATCAGTGCGACAGATCAGCCCCAGCATTTT.